Listed below are T cell receptor beta chains from one sample, sequenced in a study of T cells after posttransplantation cyclophosphamide. Only in-frame clones appear in the TCRdb table, and some are missing; sequencing was by immunoSEQ multiplex PCR. The profile shows 5,000 to 7,500 clones, almost 75% of them singletons. The sample here was PBMCs, taken almost 1,500 days after allogeneic stem cell transplant with posttransplant cyclophosphamide. The receptors stem from a male patient aged 30 to 40 who received an allogeneic stem cell transplant from a related donor, was CMV-positive, and had acute GVHD only. Some T cells may have originated in the graft donor. CDR3s include the opening cysteine and the closing phenylalanine or tryptophan. A D gene is named only where the DNA matches it firmly. Size tells how often a clone was seen (once, few, many) or the class of an expanded clone, and some rows leave it out.

d_gene: NA
j_gene: TRBJ1-3
abundance: NA
v_gene: TRBV7-2
CDR3aa: CASAEGAGNTIYF
CDR3nt: TGTGCCAGCGCCGAGGGCGCTGGAAACACCATATATTTT

d_gene: TRBD2
j_gene: TRBJ2-7
abundance: NA
v_gene: TRBV4-1
CDR3aa: CASSQDAGLAGRSSYEQYF
CDR3nt: TGCGCCAGCAGCCAAGATGCGGGACTAGCGGGTAGAAGCTCCTACGAGCAGTACTTC

d_gene: TRBD1
j_gene: TRBJ2-5
abundance: once
v_gene: TRBV11-3
CDR3aa: CASSLAPPSGTGVGETQYF
CDR3nt: TGTGCCAGCAGCTTAGCCCCCCCGTCCGGGACAGGGGTCGGAGAGACCCAGTACTTC

d_gene: TRBD1
j_gene: TRBJ1-4
abundance: NA
v_gene: TRBV4-3
CDR3aa: CASSQNEATGVLFF
CDR3nt: TGCGCCAGCAGCCAAAACGAGGCAACAGGGGTACTGTTTTTT

d_gene: TRBD1
j_gene: TRBJ1-1
abundance: few
v_gene: TRBV11-2
CDR3aa: CASSSQGANTEAFF
CDR3nt: TGTGCCAGCAGCTCGCAGGGGGCGAACACTGAAGCTTTCTTT

d_gene: NA
j_gene: TRBJ2-4
abundance: few
v_gene: TRBV9
CDR3aa: CASSVEGQGGNIQYF
CDR3nt: TGTGCCAGCAGCGTAGAAGGGCAGGGTGGAAACATTCAGTACTTC

d_gene: TRBD1
j_gene: TRBJ2-7
abundance: NA
v_gene: TRBV29-1
CDR3aa: CSVGGTGFSEQYF
CDR3nt: TGCAGCGTCGGAGGGACAGGGTTCTCCGAGCAGTACTTC

d_gene: NA
j_gene: TRBJ2-7
abundance: NA
v_gene: TRBV5-5
CDR3aa: CASSLGGGMEQYF
CDR3nt: TGTGCCAGCAGCTTGGGAGGGGGAATGGAGCAGTACTTC

d_gene: TRBD1
j_gene: TRBJ2-2
abundance: NA
v_gene: TRBV19
CDR3aa: CASSTTGGGGELFF
CDR3nt: TGTGCCAGTAGTACCACAGGGGGTGGCGGGGAGCTGTTTTTT

d_gene: NA
j_gene: TRBJ2-2
abundance: NA
v_gene: TRBV2
CDR3aa: CASSEAGYTGELFF
CDR3nt: TGTGCCAGCAGTGAAGCGGGCTACACCGGGGAGCTGTTTTTT

d_gene: TRBD1
j_gene: TRBJ2-1
abundance: NA
v_gene: TRBV13
CDR3aa: CASTAQGAHEQFF
CDR3nt: TGTGCCAGCACCGCACAGGGGGCCCATGAGCAGTTCTTC

d_gene: NA
j_gene: TRBJ1-2
abundance: few
v_gene: TRBV2
CDR3aa: CASSDDRGNYGYTF
CDR3nt: TGTGCCAGCAGTGACGATCGGGGAAACTATGGCTACACCTTC

d_gene: TRBD1
j_gene: TRBJ2-7
abundance: NA
v_gene: TRBV19
CDR3aa: CASSIWDRPYEQYF
CDR3nt: TGTGCCAGTAGTATATGGGACAGACCCTACGAGCAGTACTTC

d_gene: NA
j_gene: TRBJ1-6
abundance: medium-sized
v_gene: TRBV2
CDR3aa: CASSEALPGMVPLHF
CDR3nt: TGTGCCAGCAGTGAAGCGCTTCCAGGGATGGTACCCCTCCACTTT

d_gene: NA
j_gene: TRBJ1-2
abundance: NA
v_gene: TRBV2
CDR3aa: CASSEAGGRHGYTF
CDR3nt: TGTGCCAGCAGTGAAGCCGGGGGAAGGCATGGCTACACCTTC

d_gene: TRBD2
j_gene: TRBJ2-7
abundance: NA
v_gene: TRBV5-1
CDR3aa: CASSPWTSYEQYF
CDR3nt: TGCGCCAGCAGCCCTTGGACTAGCTACGAGCAGTACTTC

d_gene: NA
j_gene: TRBJ1-4
abundance: few
v_gene: TRBV19
CDR3aa: CASSRVGATNEKLFF
CDR3nt: TGTGCCAGTAGTCGGGTCGGGGCAACTAATGAAAAACTGTTTTTT

d_gene: TRBD1
j_gene: TRBJ1-3
abundance: NA
v_gene: TRBV7-9
CDR3aa: CASSTDRVTNTIYF
CDR3nt: TGTGCCAGCAGCACCGACAGGGTGACAAACACCATATATTTT

d_gene: NA
j_gene: TRBJ1-2
abundance: NA
v_gene: TRBV11-2
CDR3aa: CASSPDKWGYTF
CDR3nt: TGTGCCAGCAGCCCAGATAAGTGGGGCTACACCTTC

d_gene: TRBD1
j_gene: TRBJ2-7
abundance: NA
v_gene: TRBV6-6
CDR3aa: CASSYRQGDIYEQYF
CDR3nt: TGTGCCAGCAGTTACCGACAGGGGGACATCTACGAGCAGTACTTC

d_gene: TRBD1
j_gene: TRBJ1-4
abundance: few
v_gene: TRBV4-3
CDR3aa: CASSQEQGANPGVKLFF
CDR3nt: TGCGCCAGCAGCCAAGAACAGGGGGCAAATCCTGGGGTTAAACTGTTTTTT

d_gene: TRBD1
j_gene: TRBJ1-4
abundance: NA
v_gene: TRBV9
CDR3aa: CASSPRDSSNEKLFF
CDR3nt: TGTGCCAGCAGCCCTCGGGACAGCTCTAATGAAAAACTGTTTTTT

d_gene: NA
j_gene: TRBJ2-1
abundance: NA
v_gene: TRBV18
CDR3aa: CASSPPENNEQFF
CDR3nt: TGTGCCAGCTCACCACCGGAGAACAATGAGCAGTTCTTC

d_gene: TRBD1
j_gene: TRBJ1-1
abundance: NA
v_gene: TRBV19
CDR3aa: CASSIPAGTGPMNTEAFF
CDR3nt: TGTGCCAGTAGTATCCCAGCCGGGACAGGGCCCATGAACACTGAAGCTTTCTTT

d_gene: TRBD1
j_gene: TRBJ1-2
abundance: few
v_gene: TRBV6-4
CDR3aa: CASRATGTGLSGYTF
CDR3nt: TGTGCCAGCAGGGCGACCGGGACAGGCCTTTCTGGCTACACCTTC

d_gene: TRBD2
j_gene: TRBJ2-1
abundance: NA
v_gene: TRBV9
CDR3aa: CASSVGPSGGAQQFF
CDR3nt: TGTGCCAGCAGCGTAGGGCCTAGCGGGGGGGCTCAGCAGTTCTTC

d_gene: NA
j_gene: TRBJ2-5
abundance: NA
v_gene: TRBV7-2
CDR3aa: CASSSYGSQETQYF
CDR3nt: TGTGCCAGCAGCTCGTACGGGTCCCAAGAGACCCAGTACTTC

d_gene: TRBD2
j_gene: TRBJ2-5
abundance: NA
v_gene: TRBV7-6
CDR3aa: CASSLALVLAGAQETQYF
CDR3nt: TGTGCCAGCAGCTTAGCCCTCGTACTAGCGGGGGCCCAAGAGACCCAGTACTTC

d_gene: NA
j_gene: TRBJ1-2
abundance: NA
v_gene: TRBV29-1
CDR3aa: CSVGGHQGTYGYTF
CDR3nt: TGCAGCGTTGGGGGTCATCAGGGAACCTATGGCTACACCTTC